The sequence of this T cell receptor (beta chain) was determined in a study of tissue T cells after allogeneic stem cell transplantation. Overall study results and limits: Anatomically similar tissues had similar TCR repertoires within each patient. Blood and spleen captured only part of the tissue TCR repertoire.

TCRdb keeps only in-frame clones here, not all; method: immunoSEQ multiplex PCR. The repertoire holds more than 10,000 clones, with about two fifths as singletons. Trimming cost V 6 bases and J 7 bases, with 10 bases left between them. Germline-derived CDR1 and CDR2 are KGHPV and FQNQEV (reference sequence). The CDR3 is made up of 11 amino acids. By proportion, this clone is medium-sized (0.01 to 0.1%). Its antigen is undetermined. Gene names are mouse gene names. Sequencing ends 1 residue short of the CDR3 end; the germline J gene provides the rest. Described time point: mouse harvest day 7 after allogeneic transplant. The graft held 10^6 splenic CD5+ T cells and 10^7 T-cell-depleted bone marrow cells. Tissues came from B6→BALB/c major-mismatch GVHD mice at day 7 or 14.

The TCR sequence derives from a female BALB/c mouse given C57BL/6 T cells with graft-versus-host disease after an allogeneic hematopoietic cell transplant. The chain employs TRBV26 and TRBJ2-7; D is unclear. Input material: skin. The CDR3 region is CASSAPGEQYF. The CDR3 DNA, read in part, is TGTGCCAGCAGCGCCCCGGGGGAACAGTAC.